These 12 T cell receptor beta chains originate from one sample sequenced in a study of OX40 agonist ivuxolimab in advanced cancers. Generated by immunoSEQ multiplex PCR, the TCRdb table keeps only in-frame clones and is missing some. Among some 90,000 clones listed, around 86% were seen once. Source: CD4+ or CD8+ T cells sorted from blood, taken in a trial of the OX40 agonist ivuxolimab. Every receptor here comes from an adult with an advanced solid tumor such as melanoma, head and neck, liver or kidney cancer.

The chain couples TRBV6-5 to TRBJ2-7; 9 bases are a match to TRBD1. Germline CDR1 MNHEY, CDR2 SVGAGI. The CDR3 sequence is 14 residues long. Germline trimming cut 6 bases from V and 4 bases from J; bases unmatched to any gene: 7. The chain's CDR3 is CASSYSTGGYEQYF. The DNA of the CDR3 is TGTGCCAGCAGCTATTCGACAGGGGGGTACGAGCAGTACTTC.

This clone was seen just once. The chain joins TRBV27 to TRBJ1-2, with TRBD1 as a possible D gene (6 bases). V gave up 2 bases and J gave up 4 bases, with 17 bases separating them. CDR3 length: 16 residues. Per germline, CDR1 MNHEY and CDR2 SMNVEV (reference sequence). This CDR3 reads CASSLVPTGSLYGYTF. The CDR3 DNA reads TGTGCCAGCAGTTTAGTACCCACAGGGTCGCTCTATGGCTACACCTTC.

The chain is built from TRBV19 and TRBJ1-2, with D possibly matching TRBD1 (6 bases). This CDR3 is built from 12 residues. Per the germline V gene, CDR1 is LNHDA and CDR2 is SQIVND (reference sequence). The germline V and J ends were trimmed by 5 bases and 10 bases, with 14 bases remaining between them. CDR3 sequence (DNA): TGTGCCAGTAGTGGATCCGGGACAAACTACACCTTC. Protein product: CASSGSGTNYTF.

This rearrangement joins TRBV6-4 to TRBJ1-5; unclear D gene. The V and J ends lost 2 bases and 6 bases respectively, with 14 bases between them. The V gene's germline CDR1 is MRHNA and CDR2 SNTAGT. CDR3 length equals 15 residues. This CDR3 reads CASSDQEPPGQPQHF. The DNA for the CDR3 is TGTGCCAGCAGTGACCAGGAACCCCCGGGTCAGCCCCAGCATTTT.

V usage is TRBV5-1 and J usage is TRBJ2-7; 10 bases match TRBD1. Germline V lookup: CDR1 SGHRS, CDR2 YFSETQ. The CDR3 sequence is 17 residues long. Trimming took 4 bases from V and 2 from J; bases not matched to a gene: 12. The CDR3 sequence is CASSREVTGTGAYEQYF. CDR3 nucleotide sequence: TGCGCCAGCAGCCGGGAGGTTACCGGGACAGGGGCCTACGAGCAGTACTTC.

The chain employs TRBV10-3 and TRBJ1-1; D may be TRBD1 (6 bases). CDR1 and CDR2 from the germline V gene are ENHRY and SYGVKD. Trimming removed 10 bases from V and 0 bases from J, with 12 bases in between. The CDR3 length is 13 residues. This chain's CDR3 is CATFGQLNTEAFF. In nucleotides, the CDR3 is TGTGCCACCTTTGGACAGCTGAACACTGAAGCTTTCTTT.

The V call is TRBV18, the J call TRBJ2-7; unclear D gene. Trimming took off 3 bases at V and 4 bases at J, with 13 bases between the two ends. Germline V gene lookup returns CDR1 KGHSH and CDR2 LQKENI. This CDR3 comprises 14 residues. The CDR3 here is CASSPGGSIYEQYF. CDR3 DNA sequence: TGTGCCAGCTCACCGGGTGGTAGTATTTACGAGCAGTACTTC. Full variable domain (missing parts from reference TRBV18 and TRBJ2-7): NAGVMQNPRHLVRRRGQEARLRCSPMKGHSHVYWYRQLPEEGLKFMVYLQKENIIDESGMPKERFSAEFPKEGPSILRIQQVVRGDSAAYFCASSPGGSIYEQYFGPGTRLTVT.

This clone was detected only once. The chain employs TRBV6-5 and TRBJ2-3, with unresolved D. The CDR3 has 11 residues. CDR1 and CDR2 (germline): MNHEY, SVGAGI. V lost 5 bases and J 2 bases, leaving 2 bases between the germline ends. CDR3 amino acids: CASSNTDTQYF. In DNA form, the CDR3 reads TGTGCCAGCAGTAACACAGATACGCAGTATTTT.

This chain joins TRBV9 and TRBJ2-3; TRBD1 agrees at 8 bases. Germline V gene data show CDR1 as SGDLS and CDR2 as YYNGEE. CDR3 length: 16 amino acids. J lost 1 base, V lost 0 bases, and 4 bases had no gene match. Here the CDR3 DNA reads TGTGCCAGCAGCGTAGGGACAGGGATGGGCACAGATACGCAGTATTTT. This codes for CASSVGTGMGTDTQYF.

In its sample, this clone was seen a few times. The rearrangement joins TRBV11-3 to TRBJ2-3; 7 nucleotides line up with TRBD2. CDR1 and CDR2 from the germline V gene are SGHNT and YENEEA. The CDR3 is 15 residues long. After removal of 5 bases from V and 2 bases from J, the junction contained 7 bases not matched to a gene. CDR3 protein: CASSPRGGATDTQYF. In DNA form, the CDR3 reads TGTGCCAGCAGCCCCCGGGGAGGGGCCACAGATACGCAGTATTTT.

V and J are TRBV19 and TRBJ1-5; a possible D gene is TRBD1 (5 bases). The germline gives CDR1 LNHDA, CDR2 SQIVND (reference sequence). The CDR3 totals 15 residues. With 1 base removed from V and 1 base from J, the gap between germline ends came to 8 bases. Written as DNA, the CDR3 is TGTGCCAGTAGTATAGGTTGGGGGAGCAATCAGCCCCAGCATTTT. Its protein product is CASSIGWGSNQPQHF. The variable domain in full, with the rest retrieved from reference TRBV19 and TRBJ1-5, is DGGITQSPKYLFRKEGQNVTLSCEQNLNHDAMYWYRQDPGQGLRLIYYSQIVNDFQKGDIAEGYSVSREKKESFPLTVTSAQKNPTAFYLCASSIGWGSNQPQHFGDGTRLSIL.

The V and J genes are TRBV6-1 and TRBJ1-2, with D possibly matching TRBD1 (6 bases). The germline V gene has CDR1 MNHNS and CDR2 SASEGT. The CDR3 extends over 13 amino acids. V lost 4 bases and J lost 4, with 10 bases in between. Here the CDR3 DNA reads TGTGCCAGCAGTGGACAGGTTGGCTATGGCTACACCTTC. This sequence encodes CASSGQVGYGYTF.